This T cell receptor beta chain derives from a study of OX40 agonist ivuxolimab in advanced cancers. About the study: Dose-escalation patients had hepatocellular carcinoma, melanoma, renal cell or head and neck cancer. Patients with prior anti-PD-1, anti-PD-L1 or anti-CTLA-4 therapy were eligible; roughly 40% had some. Study-level points and caveats: Expanded clones tended on average to be more numerous among CD8+ T cells than CD4+.

Produced via immunoSEQ multiplex PCR; TCRdb's table is partial and in-frame only. This table has nearly 85,000 clones, roughly 80% appearing once. To note about this clone: Its antigen is unknown.

V shed 5 bases, J shed 10 bases, and the junction held 8 bases outside the gene matches. The CDR3 length is 15 residues. In germline, CDR1 is SGHTA, CDR2 FQGNSA. The sequences come from CD4+ or CD8+ T cells sorted from blood, collected in a trial of the OX40 agonist ivuxolimab. This sequence joins TRBV7-2 and TRBJ1-6, with 10 positions matching TRBD1. This TCR came from an adult with an advanced solid tumor such as melanoma, head and neck, liver or kidney cancer. The DNA of the CDR3 is TGTGCCAGCAGCCCCGGACAGGGGGGTTGGTCACCCCTCCACTTT. It specifies CASSPGQGGWSPLHF.